This T cell receptor (beta chain) was captured by sequencing in a study of early T cells in non-severe SARS-CoV-2 infection. Study as a whole: RNA in bulk from unsorted whole blood was sequenced, and chains were unpaired. General study findings and limits: A preference for anti-spike CD8 responses marked VDJdb matching, which missed private and CD4 specificities.

Individual cDNA molecules each received unique molecular identifiers attached to them. MiXCR was run by TCRdb on the 5' RACE reads, yielding one entry per CDR3 protein. The data contain 25,000 to 30,000 distinct CDR3 sequences, less than 6.5% of them singletons. The CDR3 has 15 amino acids. CDR1 and CDR2 from the germline V gene are SGHAT and FQNNGV. With V trimmed by 5 bases and J by 0 bases, 4 bases remained unmatched. This clonotype was counted ten times or more. Antigen specificity is unknown. This chain joins TRBV11-2 and TRBJ2-1; 7 positions match TRBD2. The sequencing sample was made of whole blood. This receptor was taken from an adult who was a healthcare worker with PCR-confirmed SARS-CoV-2 infection or an uninfected control (not recorded which). The CDR3 region is CASSGAGSSYNEQFF. DNA of the CDR3: TGTGCCAGCAGCGGAGCGGGGAGCTCCTACAATGAGCAGTTCTTC.